The T cell receptor (beta chain) described here comes from a study of T cell repertoires in aging, cancer and after chemotherapy. Looking at the study overall: Over several months to years, re-sampled healthy donor repertoires clearly shared clones.

Findings and caveats of the study: Healthy donors lost TCR diversity with age mainly through richness, cancer patients through richness and evenness.

Peripheral blood genomic DNA, not sorted cells or RNA, was the template. A word on this clonotype: The antigen remains undetermined.

TRB rearrangements spanning V, D and J were amplified using mixed TRB-A/B primers. TCRdb redid the calling of the multiplex PCR reads with MiXCR, one entry per CDR3 protein. Of about 9,500 distinct CDR3 sequences in the sample, around a third were seen once. Sequenced: blood. This receptor was identified in a human donor in good health.

Here the CDR3 DNA reads TGTGCCAGCAGGTTGGGACAGGGAAATTCACCCCTCCACTTT. It encodes CASRLGQGNSPLHF. V and J are TRBV2 and TRBJ1-6; 9 bases line up with TRBD1. From germline, CDR1 is SNHLY and CDR2 FYNNEI. The ends lost 6 bases at V and 7 bases at J; junction bases unmatched: 4. CDR3 length equals 14 residues.